This TCR beta chain was identified during a study of CXCR3-negative and CXCR3-positive naive CD8 T cells. Overall study results and limits: Hydrophobicity of TRB CDR3s was greater in CXCR3-positive naive cells than in CXCR3-negative naive cells. Memory, not naive, CXCR3-negative and CXCR3-positive cells differed in TRBV-TRBJ usage. In both naive subsets diversity was comparably high, whereas memory CD8+ cells showed much lower diversity.

The TRB cDNA libraries were prepared by 5' RACE with UMI labels. TCRdb reprocessed the 5' RACE reads and stores each CDR3 protein as one record, lacking DNA. Here the sample table reports some 150,000 distinct CDR3 sequences. With respect to this clonotype: Its antigen is currently unknown.

The germline gives CDR1 SEHNR, CDR2 FQNEAQ (reference sequence). The CDR3 sequence is 13 residues long. The receptor was derived from a human donor in good health. Some clones in this sample may be carry-over from other donors' samples. The chain links TRBV7-9 to TRBJ2-5; as DNA is missing, the TRBD1 call by TCRdb cannot be tested. Sequenced input: naive CXCR3+ CD8+ T cells from blood. Described subset: CD45RO-CCR7+CD27+CD95- naive CD8+ T cells expressing CXCR3 (TNR3+). The CDR3 sequence is CASSLSGLETQYF.